The T cell receptor beta chain described here comes from a study of a mutant IDH1 vaccine in newly diagnosed glioma. Time point in this sample: week 35, safety follow-up. Vaccine doses each comprised 300 ug of mutant IDH1 20-mer peptide, with topical imiquimod. Comments on this clone: Its matching antigen is unknown.

The V gene lost 11 bases and the J gene lost 4 bases, with 15 bases spanning the gap. Germline V gene data show CDR1 as ENHRY and CDR2 as SYGVKD. The CDR3 is 13 residues long. Profiling relied on immunoSEQ multiplex PCR, and the TCRdb table lists in-frame clones only, not all of them. There are around 60,000 clones in the sample; roughly 81% occur only once, and 5% to 7% lies in the top ten. This sequence was found in a man in his forties or fifties with glioma. Sequencing was performed on PBMCs, taken from a glioma patient whose treatment included an IDH1 peptide vaccine. This rearrangement joins TRBV10-3 to TRBJ1-3, with D tentatively TRBD1 (5 bases). CDR3 bases: TGTGCCTCGAGCAGGGCGTTCGGAAACACCATATATTTT. Protein sequence: CASSRAFGNTIYF.